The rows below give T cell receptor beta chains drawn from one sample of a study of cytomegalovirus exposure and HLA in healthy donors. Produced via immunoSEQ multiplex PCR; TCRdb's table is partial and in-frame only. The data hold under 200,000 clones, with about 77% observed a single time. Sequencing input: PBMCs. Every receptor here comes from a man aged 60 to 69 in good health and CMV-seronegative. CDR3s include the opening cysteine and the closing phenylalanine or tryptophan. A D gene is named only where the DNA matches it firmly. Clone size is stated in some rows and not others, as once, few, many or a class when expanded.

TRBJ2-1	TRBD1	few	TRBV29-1	CSVGGTGIGNEQFF	TGCAGCGTTGGGGGGACAGGGATCGGCAATGAGCAGTTCTTC
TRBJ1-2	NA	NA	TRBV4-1	CASSQDMRSYGYTF	TGCGCCAGCAGCCAAGACATGAGAAGCTATGGCTACACCTTC
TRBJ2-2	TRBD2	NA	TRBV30	CAHGTSGRGTGELFF	TGTGCCCACGGGACTAGCGGGAGAGGAACCGGGGAGCTGTTTTTT
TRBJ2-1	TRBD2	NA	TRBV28	CASAAAGTSGNREQFF	TGTGCCAGCGCCGCCGCCGGGACTAGCGGGAACAGAGAGCAGTTCTTC
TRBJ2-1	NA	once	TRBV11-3	CASSPGTLNNEQFF	TGTGCCAGCAGCCCCGGGACACTAAATAATGAGCAGTTCTTC
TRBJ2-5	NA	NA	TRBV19	CASSVQGGFQETQYF	TGTGCCAGTAGTGTACAGGGAGGGTTCCAAGAGACCCAGTACTTC
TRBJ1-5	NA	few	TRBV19	CASSISVGAGNQPQHF	TGTGCCAGTAGTATCTCCGTTGGGGCGGGCAATCAGCCCCAGCATTTT
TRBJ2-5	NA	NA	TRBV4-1	CASSQETGSRREQYF	TGCGCCAGCAGCCAAGAGACAGGGTCGAGGAGGGAGCAGTACTTC
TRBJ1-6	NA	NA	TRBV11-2	CASSLKQGGSPLHF	TGTGCCAGCAGCTTGAAGCAGGGTGGTTCACCCCTCCACTTT
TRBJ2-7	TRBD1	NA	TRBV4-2	CASSQGGQGQREQYF	TGTGCCAGCAGCCAAGGAGGTCAGGGACAGAGAGAGCAGTACTTC
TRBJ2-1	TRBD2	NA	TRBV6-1	CASSGMRGSGGEQFF	TGTGCCAGCAGTGGGATGAGGGGCAGCGGGGGTGAGCAGTTCTTC
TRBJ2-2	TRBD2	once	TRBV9	CASSPSGAPTGELFF	TGTGCCAGCAGCCCGAGCGGGGCCCCCACCGGGGAGCTGTTTTTT
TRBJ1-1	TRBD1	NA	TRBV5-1	CASSSLTGEAFF	TGCGCCAGCAGCTCTTTGACAGGGGAAGCTTTCTTT
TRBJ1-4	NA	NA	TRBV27	CASSSGHPQGKLFF	TGTGCCAGCAGTTCAGGGCACCCTCAGGGGAAACTGTTTTTT
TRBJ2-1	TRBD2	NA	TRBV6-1	CASRTSLAGFNEQFF	TGTGCCAGCAGGACTTCACTAGCGGGGTTCAATGAGCAGTTCTTC
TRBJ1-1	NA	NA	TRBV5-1	CASSLQGVNTEAFF	TGCGCCAGCAGCTTGCAGGGTGTGAACACTGAAGCTTTCTTT
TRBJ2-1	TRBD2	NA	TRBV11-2	CASRRLAGGISYNEQFF	TGTGCCAGCAGGCGACTAGCGGGAGGTATAAGCTACAATGAGCAGTTCTTC
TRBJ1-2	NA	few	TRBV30	CAWSADYGYTF	TGTGCCTGGAGTGCGGACTATGGCTACACCTTC
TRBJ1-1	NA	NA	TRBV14	CASSQEAGNTEAFF	TGTGCCAGCAGCCAAGAAGCAGGGAACACTGAAGCTTTCTTT
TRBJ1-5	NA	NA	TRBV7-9	CASSLGGPGNQPQHF	TGTGCCAGCAGCTTAGGGGGGCCAGGCAATCAGCCCCAGCATTTT
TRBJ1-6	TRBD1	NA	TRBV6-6	CASEGQNNSPLHF	TGTGCCAGCGAGGGACAGAATAATTCACCCCTCCACTTT
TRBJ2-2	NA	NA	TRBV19	CASSVLASTGELFF	TGTGCCAGTAGTGTTCTAGCGAGCACCGGGGAGCTGTTTTTT
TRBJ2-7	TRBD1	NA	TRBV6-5	CASRTDRPPYEQYF	TGTGCCAGCAGGACGGACAGGCCTCCCTACGAGCAGTACTTC
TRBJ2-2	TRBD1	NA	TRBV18	CASSGQANTGELFF	TGTGCCAGCTCCGGACAGGCGAACACCGGGGAGCTGTTTTTT
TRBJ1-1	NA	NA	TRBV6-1	CASRVGGTNAFF	TGTGCCAGCAGGGTGGGGGGGACGAATGCTTTCTTT
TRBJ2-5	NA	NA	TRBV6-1	CASSQGGGQETQYF	TGTGCCAGCAGCCAGGGGGGAGGCCAAGAGACCCAGTACTTC
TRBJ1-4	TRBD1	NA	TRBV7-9	CASSEGAGTGGEKLFF	TGTGCCAGCAGCGAGGGGGCAGGGACAGGAGGGGAAAAACTGTTTTTT
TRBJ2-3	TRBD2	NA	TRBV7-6	CASSQSGLAGPDTQYF	TGTGCCAGCAGCCAATCCGGACTAGCGGGACCAGATACGCAGTATTTT
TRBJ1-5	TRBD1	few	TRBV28	CASSRDRYSNQPQHF	TGTGCCAGCAGCAGGGACAGGTATAGCAATCAGCCCCAGCATTTT
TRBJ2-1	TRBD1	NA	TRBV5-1	CASSLPRQGAHNEQFF	TGCGCCAGCAGCTTGCCCCGGCAGGGGGCCCACAATGAGCAGTTCTTC
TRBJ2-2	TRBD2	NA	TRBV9	CASSVVLGTSGAGELFF	TGTGCCAGCAGCGTAGTCCTAGGAACTAGCGGGGCCGGGGAGCTGTTTTTT
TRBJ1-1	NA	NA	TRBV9	CASSGAPGGTEAFF	TGTGCCAGCAGCGGGGCCCCGGGGGGGACTGAAGCTTTCTTT
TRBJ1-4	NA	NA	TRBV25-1	CASRQGSNEKLFF	TGTGCCAGCAGGCAGGGTTCGAATGAAAAACTGTTTTTT
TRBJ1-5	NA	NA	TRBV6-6	CASSPPTGGPYQPQHF	TGTGCCAGCAGCCCACCGACAGGAGGCCCCTATCAGCCCCAGCATTTT
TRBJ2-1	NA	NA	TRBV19	CASSIDVTVGIEQFF	TGTGCCAGTAGTATTGACGTGACAGTGGGGATTGAGCAGTTCTTC
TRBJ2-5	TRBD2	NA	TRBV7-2	CASSRRTSEVTQYF	TGTGCCAGCAGCCGAAGGACTAGCGAGGTGACCCAGTACTTC
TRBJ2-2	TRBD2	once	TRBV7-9	CASSHLLAGNTGELFF	TGTGCCAGCAGCCACCTACTAGCGGGGAACACCGGGGAGCTGTTTTTT
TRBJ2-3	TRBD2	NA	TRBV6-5	CASSYSRLAGGEEYF	TGTGCCAGCAGTTACTCGAGACTAGCGGGAGGAGAGGAATACTTT
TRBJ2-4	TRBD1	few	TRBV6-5	CASSSQGNQNIQYF	TGTGCCAGCAGCTCACAGGGGAACCAAAACATTCAGTACTTC
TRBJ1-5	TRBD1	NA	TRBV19	CASSPGQGGQPQHF	TGTGCCAGTAGTCCGGGACAGGGAGGTCAGCCCCAGCATTTT